This is a list of T cell receptor beta chains from one sample in a study of blood T cells in healthy people across ages. TCRdb called the 5' RACE reads again in MiXCR, with one record for every CDR3 protein. The sample lists about 800,000 distinct CDR3 sequences, 46% occurring once. The sequenced sample was blood. The origin of the receptors is an older man in good health. The CDR3 runs from the conserved cysteine through the conserved F or W. D genes are given only for firm matches. Where a row states a size, it is once, few, many or the class of an expanded clone; other rows omit it.

>TRBV29-1|NA|NA|TRBJ1-1
TGCAGCGTTGGTTGGGTGAACACTGAAGCTTTCTTT
CSVGWVNTEAFF
>TRBV6-1|NA|NA|TRBJ1-4
TGTGCCAGCAGTGAAGCGCTTTTTGGACAGACGAATGAAAAACTGTTTTTT
CASSEALFGQTNEKLFF
>TRBV7-2|TRBD2|many|TRBJ2-3
TGTGCCAGCAGCTTATTGGCACTAGCGGGAGGCACGCAGTATTTT
CASSLLALAGGTQYF
>TRBV15|NA|NA|TRBJ1-5
TGTGCCAGTCGGGAGGCAGTAGGAGTGAAGCCCCAGCATTTT
CASREAVGVKPQHF
>TRBV7-3|NA|NA|TRBJ2-5
TGTGCCAGCAGCTCCGTACGAGGCGACCAGTACTTC
CASSSVRGDQYF
>TRBV20-1|TRBD2|few|TRBJ2-7
TGCAGTGCGCAAAGGACTAGCGGTCACGTCCAGAACTACGAGCAGTACTTC
CSAQRTSGHVQNYEQYF
>TRBV9|TRBD2|NA|TRBJ2-2
TGTGCCAGCAGCTCAACTAGCGGGTGGACCGGGGAGCTGTTTTTT
CASSSTSGWTGELFF
>TRBV9|TRBD2|NA|TRBJ2-3
TGTGCCAGCAGCATCGGGACTAGCGTTTTGGTGGATACGCAGTATTTT
CASSIGTSVLVDTQYF
>TRBV28|TRBD2|once|TRBJ2-7
TGCGCCAGCAGTATCGCGGGACTACCTCTTGAGCAGTACTTC
CASSIAGLPLEQYF
>TRBV6-5|TRBD2|once|TRBJ2-1
TGTGCCAGCCAACTAGCGGGGGGGATCAATGAGCAGTTCTTC
CASQLAGGINEQFF
>TRBV29-1|NA|NA|TRBJ2-5
TGCAGCGTTGAAACAGACGATGTGGAGACCCAGTACTTC
CSVETDDVETQYF
>TRBV20-1|TRBD2|many|TRBJ2-7
TGCAGTGCTAGAACTAGCGGGGGATCCTACGAGCAGTACTTC
CSARTSGGSYEQYF
>TRBV7-9|NA|few|TRBJ1-1
TGTGCCAGCAGCGCCGTAACAGGGAGGGGGAACACTGAAGCTTTCTTT
CASSAVTGRGNTEAFF
>TRBV24-1|NA|NA|TRBJ1-4
TGTGCCACCAGTGATTTCCTCCGTCGGCCCGACAGAGACCGAGGAAAACTGTTTTTT
CATSDFLRRPDRDRGKLFF
>TRBV5-1|TRBD2|NA|TRBJ2-3
TGCGCCAGCAGCTTGACCGGTCTAGCGGGAGCGGATACGCAGTATTTT
CASSLTGLAGADTQYF
>TRBV20-1|NA|NA|TRBJ2-1
TGCAGTGCTAGAGATGGGGGTGGGGCTGATAATGAGCAGTTCTTC
CSARDGGGADNEQFF
>TRBV6-4|NA|NA|TRBJ2-1
TGTGCCAGCAGTAAACAGGGCTACAATGAGCAGTTCTTC
CASSKQGYNEQFF
>TRBV15|TRBD1|NA|TRBJ1-4
TGTGCCACCAGCAGTCGACAGGGGGCGAGTGAAAAACTGTTTTTT
CATSSRQGASEKLFF
>TRBV20-1|NA|NA|TRBJ2-3
TGCAGTGCTAGCTTCTGGGGCAGGGAAGACACAGATACGCAGTATTTT
CSASFWGREDTDTQYF
>TRBV12-3/TRBV12-4|NA|many|TRBJ1-1
TGTGCCAGCAGTCAAACCTCCACTGAAGCTTTCTTT
CASSQTSTEAFF
>TRBV7-8|NA|NA|TRBJ2-7
TGTGCCAGCAGCTTCTGCAGTGGGGGATCCTACGATGAGCAGTACTTC
CASSFCSGGSYDEQYF
>TRBV9|NA|NA|TRBJ2-7
TGTGCCAGCAGCCGCGAGGGCCAGGACGGGCAGTACTTC
CASSREGQDGQYF
>TRBV29-1|NA|few|TRBJ2-5
TGCAGCGTATTCCCCAGGGCCGCGGAGACCCAGTACTTC
CSVFPRAAETQYF
>TRBV27|TRBD1|many|TRBJ1-6
TGTGCCAGCAGCGCTGACAGGGTCGACTCACCCCTCCACTTT
CASSADRVDSPLHF
>TRBV7-2|NA|few|TRBJ2-6
TGTGCCAGCAGCTTAGCCGGGACTTCTGGGGCCAACGTCCTGACTTTC
CASSLAGTSGANVLTF
>TRBV9|NA|NA|TRBJ2-3
TGTGCCAGCAGCATAGAGATGAGCACAGATACGCAGTATTTT
CASSIEMSTDTQYF
>TRBV10-3|NA|NA|TRBJ2-1
TGTGCCACCGAGCCCGCGGTAGGGTTGAATGAGCAGTTCTTC
CATEPAVGLNEQFF
>TRBV2|NA|NA|TRBJ2-1
TGTGCCAGCACCACCACCGGACTCCGTTACAATGAGCAGTTCTTC
CASTTTGLRYNEQFF
>TRBV19|TRBD1|few|TRBJ1-5
TGTGCCAGTAGTATCGGGACGGGACAGGGGGCAGGACAGCCCCAGCATTTT
CASSIGTGQGAGQPQHF
>TRBV7-3|NA|once|TRBJ1-1
TGTGCCAGCAGCCAAAGGGTGTTCACTGAAGCTTTCTTT
CASSQRVFTEAFF
>TRBV5-6|NA|NA|TRBJ1-1
TGTGCCAGCACGTTTCGGACACTGAACACTGAAGCTTTCTTT
CASTFRTLNTEAFF
>TRBV6-1|NA|few|TRBJ1-4
TGTGCCAGCAGGGCCGACAGTGAAAAACTGTTTTTT
CASRADSEKLFF
>TRBV7-6|TRBD1|NA|TRBJ1-5
TGTGCCAGCAGCTTAGCCGGGACAGGGGGCGGTCAGCCCCAGCATTTT
CASSLAGTGGGQPQHF
>TRBV20-1|TRBD1|NA|TRBJ2-7
TGCAGTGCTAGAGACCGGGACAGGGGTACCTACGAGCAGTACTTC
CSARDRDRGTYEQYF
>TRBV3-1|TRBD2|NA|TRBJ2-5
TGTGCCAGCGTACGTGGCGGGGGGAATGAGCAGTACTTC
CASVRGGGNEQYF
>TRBV18|NA|NA|TRBJ2-1
TGTGCCAGCTCACCACAATTTACGGACAATGAGCAGTTCTTC
CASSPQFTDNEQFF
>TRBV7-2|TRBD2|many|TRBJ2-1
TGTGCCAGCAGCTCAAGGACTAGCGGGAGTCAGCAGTTCTTC
CASSSRTSGSQQFF
>TRBV7-3|NA|NA|TRBJ2-7
TGTGCCAGCAGCTTAACACCGGGAGCGGAAGAGCAGTACTTC
CASSLTPGAEEQYF
>TRBV5-1|NA|NA|TRBJ2-5
TGCGCCAGCGAAGACGGTAACTCCTACAATGAGCAGTACTTC
CASEDGNSYNEQYF
>TRBV11-3|TRBD2|NA|TRBJ2-1
TGTGCCAGCAGCCCTCCAGTAGCGGGAGGCTCCTACAATGAGCAGTTCTTC
CASSPPVAGGSYNEQFF
>TRBV20-1|NA|NA|TRBJ2-7
TGCAGTGCTAGCGGGAGTCCTACCTACGAGCAGTACTTC
CSASGSPTYEQYF
>TRBV20-1|TRBD1|NA|TRBJ2-3
TGCAGTGCTAGAGATCCATCAGGGGGAACAGATACGCAGTATTTT
CSARDPSGGTDTQYF
>TRBV5-1|TRBD2|NA|TRBJ2-1
TGCGCCAGCAGCTTGCGGTCAAGCGGGAGAACCGATGAGCAGTTCTTC
CASSLRSSGRTDEQFF
>TRBV7-2|NA|NA|TRBJ2-7
TGTGCCAGCAGCTTAGCGCGGGGGACAGCATCCTACGAGCAGTACTTC
CASSLARGTASYEQYF
>TRBV9|NA|few|TRBJ2-6
TGTGCCAGCAGCGTAGGAGGGAACGGGGCCAACGTCCTGACTTTC
CASSVGGNGANVLTF
>TRBV4-2|NA|NA|TRBJ2-5
TGTGCCAGCAGCCAAGAGACGTTGTACTTC
CASSQETLYF
>TRBV12-3/TRBV12-4|NA|few|TRBJ2-3
TGTGCCAGCAGTTTGACACACACAGATACGCAGTATTTT
CASSLTHTDTQYF
>TRBV20-1|NA|NA|TRBJ2-5
TGCAGTGCTAGGGGGTTGGGGATAAGAGGCAATGAGCAGTACTTC
CSARGLGIRGNEQYF
>TRBV9|NA|few|TRBJ2-3
TGTGCCAGCAGCGTCCAGGGAACGGTCGGCACAGATACGCAGTATTTT
CASSVQGTVGTDTQYF
>TRBV5-1|TRBD2|NA|TRBJ2-5
TGCGCCAGCAGCGTAACTAGCGGGGGGACCCAAGAGACCCAGTACTTC
CASSVTSGGTQETQYF
>TRBV6-6|NA|few|TRBJ1-4
TGTGCCAGCAGTTACGCGGGGGCGGCTAATGAAAAACTGTTTTTT
CASSYAGAANEKLFF
>TRBV5-5|TRBD1|NA|TRBJ1-2
TGTGCCAGCAGCCTGACAGGGAAGGTTGCCTACACCTTC
CASSLTGKVAYTF
>TRBV15|NA|few|TRBJ1-4
TGTGCCACCAGCAGGGGATTGGGGGAAAAACTGTTTTTT
CATSRGLGEKLFF
>TRBV28|TRBD2|NA|TRBJ2-1
TGTGCCAGCTCTTCCGGGACTAGCGGGAGAGATGAGCAGTTCTTC
CASSSGTSGRDEQFF
>TRBV7-9|NA|NA|TRBJ2-5
TGTGCCAGCAGCCCACAGGGCCGGGAAGAGACCCAGTACTTC
CASSPQGREETQYF
>TRBV6-2/TRBV6-3|TRBD2|NA|TRBJ2-1
TGTGCCAGCAGTTACGTAGCGGGAGGGTACAATGAGCAGTTCTTC
CASSYVAGGYNEQFF
>TRBV7-2|TRBD2|NA|TRBJ2-5
TGTGCCAGCAGCAGGCGACTAGCGGGAGTGTCCTACAATGAGCAGTACTTC
CASSRRLAGVSYNEQYF